What follows is one TCR beta chain and its context. Its target is unknown. J gave up 5 bases and V 3 bases, and 10 bases lay outside the gene matches. The CDR3 loop spans 15 amino acids. Per germline, CDR1 LNHNV and CDR2 YYDKDF (reference sequence). The data derive from a study of CD8+CD57+ T cells in acquired aplastic anemia. Study as a whole: DNA from sorted CD4+ and CD8+ cells averaged roughly 3.2 ug.

Broader study findings: Patients and controls had in common 25 to 35 CD8+ CDR3 sequences.

The sequenced patients had an expansion of CD8+CD57+ cells seen by flow cytometry. Among the patients, all had severe acquired aplastic anemia. Genomic DNA, serving as template, underwent TCR beta VDJ and CDR3 profiling. TCRdb reprocessed the reads with MiXCR, giving one entry per CDR3 protein. This table holds roughly 280,000 distinct CDR3 sequences, about three fifths found once. This receptor was identified in a human donor with aplastic anemia. This chain links TRBV15 with TRBJ2-7; 7 bases match TRBD2. Sequenced material: sorted CD4+, CD8+, or CD8+CD57+ T cells (not recorded which) from PBMCs. CDR3 nucleotides: TGTGCCACCAGCAGTTGGGGGGGGAGAGGGGACGAGCAGTACTTC. Protein product: CATSSWGGRGDEQYF.